The clone carrying this TCR beta chain has just a few counts. Antigen specificity is unknown. The sample originates from a study of cytomegalovirus exposure and HLA in healthy donors. The junction had 4 bases not matched to a gene; V was cut back by 1 base and J by 5 bases. CDR1 and CDR2 from the germline V gene are GTSNPN and SVGIG (reference sequence). This CDR3 spans 13 amino acids. PCR primers comprised 60 Vbeta and 13 Jbeta primers. Profiling relied on immunoSEQ multiplex PCR, and the TCRdb table lists in-frame clones only, not all of them. The sample lists 90,000 to 120,000 clones; around 76% were seen once. General observations from the study: Available immune exposure information covered CMV serostatus only. Usually a TCR sequence was rare, but some public TCRs were found in many donors.

The sample was PBMCs. The clonotype originates from a man younger than 45 in good health and CMV-seropositive. The chain links TRBV30 to TRBJ2-5, with 7 positions matching TRBD2. CDR3 nucleotides: TGTGCCTGGAGTGGGCTAGCGGTGGAGACCCAGTACTTC. The encoded protein is CAWSGLAVETQYF.